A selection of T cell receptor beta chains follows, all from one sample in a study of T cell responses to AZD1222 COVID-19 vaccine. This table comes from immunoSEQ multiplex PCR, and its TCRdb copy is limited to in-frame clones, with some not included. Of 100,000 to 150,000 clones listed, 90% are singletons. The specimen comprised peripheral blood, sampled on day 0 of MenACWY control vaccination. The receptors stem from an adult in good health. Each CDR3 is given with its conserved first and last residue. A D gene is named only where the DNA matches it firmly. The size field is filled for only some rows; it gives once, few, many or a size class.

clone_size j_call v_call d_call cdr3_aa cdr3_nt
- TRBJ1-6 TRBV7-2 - CASRTRDRGDNSPLHF TGTGCCAGCAGGACCAGGGATCGCGGCGATAATTCACCCCTCCACTTT
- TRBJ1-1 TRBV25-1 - CASVKQENTEAFF TGTGCCAGCGTAAAGCAGGAAAACACTGAAGCTTTCTTT
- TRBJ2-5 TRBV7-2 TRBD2 CASSSKTSGPRETQYF TGTGCCAGCAGCTCAAAGACTAGCGGTCCCAGGGAGACCCAGTACTTC
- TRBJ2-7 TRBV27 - CASSLSAGLKNEQYF TGTGCCAGCAGTTTATCCGCAGGACTAAAGAACGAGCAGTACTTC
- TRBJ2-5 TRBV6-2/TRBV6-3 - CASSYSSGDQETQYF TGTGCCAGCAGTTACTCTTCCGGGGACCAAGAGACCCAGTACTTC
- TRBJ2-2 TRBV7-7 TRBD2 CASSPLSSGSTGELFF TGTGCCAGCAGCCCGCTGTCTAGCGGGAGCACCGGGGAGCTGTTTTTT
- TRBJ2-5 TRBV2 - CASRAGSGETQYF TGTGCCAGCAGGGCTGGAAGTGGAGAGACCCAGTACTTC
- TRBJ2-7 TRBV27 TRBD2 CASSPTSSSSYEQYF TGTGCCAGCAGTCCGACTAGCTCCAGCTCCTACGAGCAGTACTTC
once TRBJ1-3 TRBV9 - CASSVATRQRGNTIYF TGTGCCAGCAGCGTAGCCACCCGGCAGAGGGGAAACACCATATATTTT
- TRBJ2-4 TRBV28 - CASSFEGTGTKNIQYF TGTGCCAGCAGTTTTGAAGGGACGGGTACCAAAAACATTCAGTACTTC
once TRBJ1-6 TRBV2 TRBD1 CASSIRTGSNSPLHF TGTGCCAGCAGTATACGGACAGGGTCCAATTCACCCCTCCACTTT
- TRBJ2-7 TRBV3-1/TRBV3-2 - CASSPVGPSYEQYF TGTGCCAGCAGCCCGGTGGGGCCTTCCTACGAGCAGTACTTC
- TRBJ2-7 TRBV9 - CASSVDRDYEQYF TGTGCCAGCAGCGTAGACAGGGACTACGAGCAGTACTTC
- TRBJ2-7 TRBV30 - CASEVSSYEQYF TGTGCCTCTGAAGTCAGCTCCTACGAGCAGTACTTC
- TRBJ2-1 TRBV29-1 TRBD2 CSVAKASGGAGSEQFF TGCAGCGTAGCAAAGGCTAGCGGGGGGGCCGGGAGTGAGCAGTTCTTC
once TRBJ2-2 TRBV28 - CASKGAAVTGELFF TGTGCCAGCAAGGGAGCAGCAGTCACCGGGGAGCTGTTTTTT
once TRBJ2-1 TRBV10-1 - CASSEISGRKTSLNEQFF TGCGCCAGCAGTGAGATCTCAGGGCGAAAAACCAGCCTGAATGAGCAGTTCTTC